The clone carrying this TCR beta chain appeared once. Its antigen is unknown. Primers included in the PCR were 60 Vbeta and 13 Jbeta primers. Sequencing was performed with immunoSEQ multiplex PCR; in TCRdb, only in-frame clones are kept and a portion is missing. The repertoire holds about 140,000 clones, with about three quarters as singletons. The data derive from a study of cytomegalovirus exposure and HLA in healthy donors. Study at large: Within an early data release were around 87 million unique TCRs drawn from HLA-typed donors. Caucasian-associated ancestry cluster membership applied to about four fifths of around 400 genotyped donors.

Study conclusions and caveats: Some V segments could not be told apart, so they were left out, TRBV6-2 and TRBV6-3 among them.

Germline V CDR1 and CDR2: LNHNV, YYDKDF (reference sequence). The CDR3 totals 14 residues. Trimming removed 0 bases at V and 5 bases at J, with 7 bases between. Sampled while nominally healthy, donors likely had unrecorded immune exposures. V is TRBV15 and J is TRBJ1-4, with D unresolved. This clonotype was sampled from a female donor in good health and CMV-seronegative. The sample comprised PBMCs. CDR3 amino acids: CATSRETPNEKLFF. The CDR3 DNA reads TGTGCCACCAGCAGAGAGACACCGAATGAAAAACTGTTTTTT.